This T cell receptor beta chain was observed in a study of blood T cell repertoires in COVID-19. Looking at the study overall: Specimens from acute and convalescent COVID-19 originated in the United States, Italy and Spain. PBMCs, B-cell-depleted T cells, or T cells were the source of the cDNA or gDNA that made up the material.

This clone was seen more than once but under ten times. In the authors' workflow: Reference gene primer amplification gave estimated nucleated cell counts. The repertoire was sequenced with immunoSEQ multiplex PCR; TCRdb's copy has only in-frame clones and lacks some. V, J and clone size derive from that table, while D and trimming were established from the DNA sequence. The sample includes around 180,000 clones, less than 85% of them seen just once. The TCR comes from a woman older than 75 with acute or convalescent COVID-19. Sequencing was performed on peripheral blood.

In DNA form, the CDR3 reads TGTGCCAGCAGTGATAACACAGATACGCAGTATTTT. It yields the protein CASSDNTDTQYF. The chain links TRBV6-1 to TRBJ2-3, with D unresolved. In germline, CDR1 is MNHNS, CDR2 SASEGT. CDR3 size: 12 residues. Trimming pared 3 bases from V and 2 bases from J, leaving 3 bases between.